The clone carrying this T cell receptor (beta chain) was counted a single time. As yet, its antigen is unknown. This record belongs to a study of identifying expanded T cells in peripheral blood. Overall study findings and caveats: About 1.2 clones differed between technical replicates, versus about 16 and 19 over time. Variance in clone template counts between roughly 2-week samples significantly increased with total template count across all healthy donors.

During the collection period, no donor immune events like infections were recorded. CDR1 is MNHNY and CDR2 is SVGAGI in the germline V gene (reference sequence). The CDR3 length is 11 residues. V was cut by 5 bases and J by 8 bases, with 9 bases left in between. Using immunoSEQ multiplex PCR, the repertoire was profiled, and TCRdb retains in-frame clones only, with some absent. The data show about 110,000 clones, around nine tenths seen once. The chain is built from TRBV6-6 and TRBJ1-1; D uncertain. Sequenced: blood. This receptor was taken from a person aged 18 to 75 in good health. The CDR3 loop is CASSQQGEAFF. The DNA for the CDR3 is TGTGCCAGCAGTCAACAAGGGGAAGCTTTCTTT.